This TCR beta chain came from a study of blood T cells in healthy people across ages. Study context: Capturing about one barcoded beta molecule per two T cells was achieved by template switching.

Study-level points and caveats: Expanded clonotype changes were possibly confounded by unknown donor CMV status. Getting older went along with TCR beta diversity per million T cells dropping roughly linearly.

Combining a sample-barcoded 5' primer with a J-beta primer mix, a second PCR ran for about 6 to 12 cycles. TCRdb analysed the 5' RACE reads with MiXCR anew, one entry per CDR3 protein. In the table there are hundreds of thousands of distinct CDR3 sequences, roughly 48% of which are singletons. Healthy Caucasian individuals from Russia aged roughly 6 to 90 served as donors. This clonotype was seen only a few times. Its cognate antigen is unknown. Trimming left V 8 bases short and J 4 bases short, with 6 bases between. The CDR3 consists of 11 residues. The specimen was blood. This chain joins TRBV12-3 or TRBV12-4 and TRBJ2-1; no firm D call. The receptor was isolated from a man between 25 and 39 years old in good health. Here the CDR3 DNA reads TGTGCCAGCCAACAGTACAATGAGCAGTTCTTC. It is translated as CASQQYNEQFF.